The entry below describes one TCR beta chain. Its antigen is not known. The V gene end was trimmed by 8 bases and the J gene end by 4 bases; junction bases not matched to a gene: 18. The germline gives CDR1 SGDLS, CDR2 YYNGEE. The CDR3 runs to 18 residues. The donors, all healthy, were Caucasians living in Russia, aged roughly 6 to 90. These data originate in a study of blood T cells in healthy people across ages. Findings and caveats of the study: Considered underestimates were the diversity estimates obtained from one million T cells. Age showed a roughly linear inverse relationship with TCR beta diversity per million T cells.

With a J-beta primer mix and a sample-barcoded 5' primer, a second PCR ran roughly 6 to 11 cycles. TCRdb analysed the 5' RACE reads with MiXCR anew, one entry per CDR3 protein. The table lists 600,000 to 800,000 distinct CDR3 sequences, more than 20% of them singletons. The origin of this receptor is a man between 65 and 79 years old in good health. The V call is TRBV9, the J call TRBJ2-1, with 10 positions matching TRBD1. The sample consisted of blood. The DNA of the CDR3 is TGTGCCAGTACCGGGACAGGGGATTTCGGCGGGTCATACAATGAGCAGTTCTTC. It encodes CASTGTGDFGGSYNEQFF.